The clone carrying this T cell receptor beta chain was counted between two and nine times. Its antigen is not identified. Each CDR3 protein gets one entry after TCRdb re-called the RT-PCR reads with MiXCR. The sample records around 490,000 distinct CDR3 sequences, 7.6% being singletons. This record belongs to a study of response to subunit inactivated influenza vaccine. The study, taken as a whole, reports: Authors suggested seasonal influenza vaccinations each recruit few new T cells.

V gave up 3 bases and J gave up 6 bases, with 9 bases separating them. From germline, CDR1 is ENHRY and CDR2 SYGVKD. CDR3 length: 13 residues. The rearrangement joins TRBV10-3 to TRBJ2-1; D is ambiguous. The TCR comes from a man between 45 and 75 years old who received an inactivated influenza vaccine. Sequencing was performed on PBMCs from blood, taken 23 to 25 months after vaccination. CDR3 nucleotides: TGTGCCATCAGTGAACGGGTTGTCAATGAGCAGTTCTTC. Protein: CAISERVVNEQFF.